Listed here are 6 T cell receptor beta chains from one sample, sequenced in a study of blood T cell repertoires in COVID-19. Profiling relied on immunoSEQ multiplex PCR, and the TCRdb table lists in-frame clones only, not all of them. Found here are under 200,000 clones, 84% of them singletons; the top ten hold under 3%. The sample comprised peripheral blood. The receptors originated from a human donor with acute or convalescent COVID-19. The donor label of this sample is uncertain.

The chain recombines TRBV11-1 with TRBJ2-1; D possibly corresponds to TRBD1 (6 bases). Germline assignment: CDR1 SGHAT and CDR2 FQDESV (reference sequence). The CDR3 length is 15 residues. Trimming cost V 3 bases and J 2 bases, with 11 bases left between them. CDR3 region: CASSLTGPPYNEQFF. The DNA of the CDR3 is TGTGCCAGCAGCTTGACAGGACCCCCCTACAATGAGCAGTTCTTC. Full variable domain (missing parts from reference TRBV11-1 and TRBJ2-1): EAEVAQSPRYKITEKSQAVAFWCDPISGHATLYWYRQILGQGPELLVQFQDESVVDDSQLPKDRFSAERLKGVDSTLKIQPAELGDSAMYLCASSLTGPPYNEQFFGPGTRLTVL.

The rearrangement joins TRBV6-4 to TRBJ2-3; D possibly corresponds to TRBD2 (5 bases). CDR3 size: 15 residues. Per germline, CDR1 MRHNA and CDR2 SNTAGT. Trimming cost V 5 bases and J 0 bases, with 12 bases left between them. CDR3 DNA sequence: TGTGCCAGCAGTCTAGAGCGGAGTAGCACAGATACGCAGTATTTT. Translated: CASSLERSSTDTQYF.

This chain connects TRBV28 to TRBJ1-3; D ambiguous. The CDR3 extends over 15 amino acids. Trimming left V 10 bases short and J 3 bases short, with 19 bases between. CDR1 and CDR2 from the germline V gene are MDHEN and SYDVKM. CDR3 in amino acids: CATSLGSTGGNTIYF. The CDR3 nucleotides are TGTGCCACCTCTTTGGGGAGTACGGGTGGAAACACCATATATTTT.

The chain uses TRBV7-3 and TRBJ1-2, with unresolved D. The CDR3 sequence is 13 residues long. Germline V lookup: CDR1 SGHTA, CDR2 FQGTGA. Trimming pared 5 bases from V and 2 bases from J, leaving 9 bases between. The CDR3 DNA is TGTGCCAGCAGCGGTGGCCCCAACTATGGCTACACCTTC. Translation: CASSGGPNYGYTF.

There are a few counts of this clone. CDR3 coding DNA: TGTGCCAGCAGCTTAGTAGACAGGCCCCAGTACTTC. Protein: CASSLVDRPQYF. V usage is TRBV7-2 and J usage is TRBJ2-7, with D tentatively TRBD1 (6 bases). Between the trimmed V and J ends, which lost 1 base and 10 bases, there was a span of 11 bases. This CDR3 contains 12 residues. CDR1 and CDR2 (germline): SGHTA, FQGNSA.

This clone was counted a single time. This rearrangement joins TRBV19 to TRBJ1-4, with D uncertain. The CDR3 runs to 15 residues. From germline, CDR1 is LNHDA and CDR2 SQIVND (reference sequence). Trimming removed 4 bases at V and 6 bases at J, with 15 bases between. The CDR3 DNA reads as TGTGCCAGTAGTACATGGGGAGGGTATTATGAAAAACTGTTTTTT. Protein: CASSTWGGYYEKLFF.